Below are 11 T cell receptor beta chains sequenced from a single sample in a study of metastatic and nonmetastatic thyroid tumors. All patients were untreated before thyroid surgery. MiXCR was used by TCRdb to re-call the PCR reads. This table has about 7,400 clones, more than 3% appearing once. The sequenced material came from tumor tissue. These receptors were taken from a female donor with papillary thyroid cancer or a benign thyroid nodule (not recorded which). Some clones in this sample may be carry-over from other donors' samples.

This clone was found many times. The rearrangement joins TRBV25-1 to TRBJ2-3; D may be TRBD1 or TRBD2 (5 bases each). The V gene lost 5 bases and the J gene lost 3 bases, with 9 bases spanning the gap. The germline gives CDR1 MGHDK, CDR2 SYGVNS. CDR3 length: 13 residues. CDR3 bases: TGTGCCAGCAGTTCCAGGGAGACAGATACGCAGTATTTT. This sequence encodes CASSSRETDTQYF. Based on the CDR3 plus reference TRBV25-1 and TRBJ2-3, the full variable domain is EADIYQTPRYLVIGTGKKITLECSQTMGHDKMYWYQQDPGMELHLIHYSYGVNSTEKGDLSSESTVSRIRTEHFPLTLESARPSHTSQYLCASSSRETDTQYFGPGTRLTVL.

This clone was counted at least ten times. This chain uses TRBV3-1 with TRBJ1-1, with D perhaps TRBD1 (5 bases). V gave up 3 bases and J gave up 0 bases, with 14 bases separating them. Germline CDR1 LGHDT, CDR2 YNNKEL (reference sequence). This CDR3 comprises 16 residues. CDR3 sequence: CASSHEGHFMNTEAFF. The CDR3 nucleotides are TGTGCCAGCAGCCACGAGGGGCACTTCATGAACACTGAAGCTTTCTTT.

This clone is medium-sized (0.01 to 0.1%). The chain couples TRBV12-3 or TRBV12-4 to TRBJ2-2, with TRBD2 matching 8 bases. The CDR3 extends over 15 amino acids. J was trimmed by 6 bases and V by 1 base; bases with no gene match: 4. The CDR3 region has the DNA TGTGCCAGCAGTTTAGGGACTAGCTACGCCGGGGAGCTGTTTTTT. Its translation is CASSLGTSYAGELFF.

This clone occurred many times. The J gene is TRBJ2-7, the V gene TRBV7-8; 10 nucleotides match TRBD2. The CDR3 has 14 amino acids. Germline CDR1 is SGHVS and CDR2 is FQNEAQ. J was trimmed by 9 bases and V by 0 bases; bases with no gene match: 5. The CDR3 region is CASSLAASGSGQYF. DNA of the CDR3: TGTGCCAGCAGCTTAGCGGCTAGCGGGAGTGGGCAGTACTTC.

By share, this clone ranks as medium-sized. V and J are TRBV12-3 or TRBV12-4 and TRBJ2-5, with D perhaps matching TRBD2 (7 bases). The length of the CDR3 is 12 residues. V was clipped by 9 bases and J by 5 bases, with 13 bases between them. CDR3 bases: TGTGCCAGTGGGGGAGGGGGTGAGACCCAGTACTTC. Translated: CASGGGGETQYF.

By sample share, this clone is medium-sized. DNA for the CDR3: TGTGCCAGCACTATAACAGGGACGAATTCACCCCTCCACTTT. Protein: CASTITGTNSPLHF. This chain links TRBV6-1 with TRBJ1-6, with D possibly matching TRBD1 (6 bases). The germline gives CDR1 MNHNS, CDR2 SASEGT. The CDR3 sequence is 14 residues long. V dropped 7 bases and J dropped 7 bases, with 14 bases sitting between them.

As regards this clone: The missing conserved phenylalanine or tryptophan at the end of this CDR3 makes a read error likely. The chain joins TRBV7-2 to TRBJ2-3; unclear D gene. V was clipped by 0 bases and J by 2 bases, with 6 bases between them. The CDR3 totals 14 residues. Per germline, CDR1 SGHTA and CDR2 FQGNSA. CDR3 amino acids: CASSLASDTDTQYS. In DNA, the CDR3 is TGTGCCAGCAGCTTAGCTTCGGACACAGATACGCAGTATTCT.

This clone has a count of ten or more. The gene calls are TRBV12-3 or TRBV12-4 and TRBJ2-1, with TRBD1 as a possible D gene (5 bases). Trimming shortened V by 5 bases and J by 9 bases, and 11 bases separated the two germline ends. CDR3 length: 12 amino acids. CDR3 coding DNA: TGTGCCAGCAGTCTTACAGGTCCTGAGCAGTTCTTC. Its translation: CASSLTGPEQFF.

In its sample, this clone is medium-sized. The chain has TRBV19 and TRBJ2-5; the match to TRBD1 covers 12 bases. With 8 bases clipped from V and 5 bases from J, the junction kept 3 bases outside the gene matches. The CDR3 covers 13 residues. Germline-derived CDR1 and CDR2 are LNHDA and SQIVND (reference sequence). CDR3 nucleotide sequence: TGTGCCAGTCGGGACAGGGGGCTCGAGACCCAGTACTTC. It encodes CASRDRGLETQYF.

This clone was seen at least ten times. Just one base apart from a much larger clone, this may be a read error. Additional DNA sequences in this sample encode the identical CDR3. The rearrangement links TRBV18 to TRBJ2-2; D not certain. This CDR3 comprises 15 residues. Germline-derived CDR1 and CDR2 are KGHSH and LQKENI. V gave up 6 bases and J gave up 4 bases, with 15 bases separating them. The CDR3 protein is CASSYRQEITGELFF. Here the CDR3 DNA reads TGTGCCAGCTCCTATCGGCAGGAAATCACCGGGGAGCTGTTTTTT.

For this clone: Possible read error: a much larger clone is one base away. The sample carries other DNA sequences with the same CDR3. This chain uses TRBV27 with TRBJ1-2; D call uncertain. The CDR3 loop spans 13 amino acids. The germline gives CDR1 MNHEY, CDR2 SMNVEV (reference sequence). The CDR3: CASSLREDYGNTF. In nucleotides, the CDR3 is TGTGCCAGCAGTTTACGCGAGGACTATGGCAACACCTTC.